These 26 T cell receptor beta chains share one sample of origin, sequenced in a study of T cell responses to AZD1222 COVID-19 vaccine. Clones were read by immunoSEQ multiplex PCR, and TCRdb kept only the in-frame ones, dropping some. The data hold under 140,000 clones, with 81% observed a single time. The source material was peripheral blood, sampled on day 0 of AZD1222 vaccination. Receptors originate from an adult in good health.

The V call is TRBV6-5, the J call TRBJ1-4; no clear D. The CDR3 is made up of 15 amino acids. V shed 1 base and J shed 7 bases, with 13 bases lying between them. Germline V CDR1 and CDR2: MNHEY, SVGAGI. In DNA, the CDR3 is TGTGCCAGCAGTTACTTGGGGAGTAGAGGTGAAAAACTGTTTTTT. This codes for CASSYLGSRGEKLFF.

This clone occurred a few times. The chain links TRBV7-3 to TRBJ2-1; possible D gene TRBD2, 7 bases. This CDR3 comprises 16 residues. CDR1 is SGHTA and CDR2 is FQGTGA in the germline V gene. The germline V and J ends were trimmed by 5 bases and 0 bases, with 14 bases remaining between them. This CDR3 reads CASSALRGRSYNEQFF. The CDR3, as DNA: TGTGCCAGCAGCGCCCTGCGGGGGCGCTCCTACAATGAGCAGTTCTTC.

The chain links TRBV11-2 to TRBJ2-5, with 7 nucleotides matching TRBD2. The V segment lost 6 bases and the J segment 5 bases; nucleotides outside the gene matches: 21. The CDR3 contains 18 residues. Germline V lookup: CDR1 SGHAT, CDR2 FQNNGV. The CDR3 spells CASSHGGTLRGRKETQYF. DNA of the CDR3: TGTGCCAGCAGTCATGGTGGTACTTTGCGGGGGAGGAAGGAGACCCAGTACTTC.

The chain links TRBV28 to TRBJ1-1; TRBD1 matches at 7 bases. The germline V gene has CDR1 MDHEN and CDR2 SYDVKM. CDR3 length equals 19 residues. V trimming: 3 bases; J trimming: 0 bases; junction bases outside the gene matches: 16. CDR3 loop: CASSFPETYRGKMNTEAFF. DNA of the CDR3: TGTGCCAGCAGTTTTCCCGAAACCTACAGGGGAAAGATGAACACTGAAGCTTTCTTT.

V gene TRBV6-6 combines with J gene TRBJ2-3; D is perhaps TRBD2 (6 bases). The CDR3 is 14 residues long. V was clipped by 6 bases and J by 5 bases, with 15 bases between them. Germline values: CDR1 MNHNY, CDR2 SVGAGI (reference sequence). DNA of the CDR3: TGTGCCAGCAGGGGAGCGGGTGGTTTAGATACGCAGTATTTT. Protein: CASRGAGGLDTQYF.

CDR3 sequence (DNA): TGTGCCAGCAGCAAGGTGGAGGGTAGGGGGAAGACTGAAGCTTTCTTT. It translates to CASSKVEGRGKTEAFF. This chain links TRBV7-9 with TRBJ1-1; a possible D gene is TRBD1 (6 bases). Germline CDR1 is SEHNR and CDR2 is FQNEAQ (reference sequence). V was cut by 5 bases and J by 5 bases, with 21 bases left in between. The CDR3 length is 16 residues.

The gene calls are TRBV28 and TRBJ2-7; D assignment may be TRBD1 or TRBD2 (7 bases each). The CDR3 totals 16 residues. Looked up from germline, CDR1 is MDHEN and CDR2 is SYDVKM. V was pared by 7 bases and J by 4 bases, with 23 bases between. Here the CDR3 reads CASNQGGISGAYEQYF. CDR3 nucleotides: TGTGCCAGCAACCAGGGGGGGATCAGCGGCGCATACGAGCAGTACTTC.

V gene TRBV9 combines with J gene TRBJ2-6; D remains ambiguous. The CDR3 runs to 14 residues. V lost 0 bases, J lost 2 bases, and 3 bases lay in between. CDR1 and CDR2 (germline): SGDLS, YYNGEE. In nucleotides, the CDR3 is TGTGCCAGCAGCGTAGAGGCTGGGGCCAACGTCCTGACTTTC. This gives the protein CASSVEAGANVLTF. The variable domain in full, with the rest retrieved from reference TRBV9 and TRBJ2-6, is DSGVTQTPKHLITATGQRVTLRCSPRSGDLSVYWYQQSLDQGLQFLIQYYNGEERAKGNILERFSAQQFPDLHSELNLSSLELGDSALYFCASSVEAGANVLTFGAGSRLTVL.

With respect to this clone: Mismatch with germline at one junction end may stem from a read error. This chain joins TRBV28 and TRBJ1-6, with 7 bases identical to TRBD1. The germline CDR1 and CDR2 sequences are MDHEN and SYDVKM. CDR3 length equals 14 residues. The CDR3 sequence: CASRAGGNKSPLHF. CDR3 DNA sequence: TGTGCCAGCAGGGCAGGGGGAAATAAGTCACCCCTCCACTTT.

The rearrangement joins TRBV2 to TRBJ2-3, with 16 positions matching TRBD2. CDR3 length: 16 residues. Trimming cost V 7 bases and J 5 bases; bases outside gene matches: 6. Per germline, CDR1 SNHLY and CDR2 FYNNEI. In DNA form, the CDR3 reads TGTGCCAGCATACTGGGACTAGCGGGGGGGCAAGATACGCAGTATTTT. Translated: CASILGLAGGQDTQYF.

The genes are TRBV6-2 or TRBV6-3 and TRBJ1-5; D is undetermined. Trimming stripped 0 bases from V and 3 bases from J, with 12 bases between. CDR3 size: 16 residues. Germline CDR1 and CDR2: MNHEY and SVGEGT. The CDR3 bases are TGTGCCAGCAGTTACTCCCAGGCACGAAACAATCAGCCCCAGCATTTT. It specifies CASSYSQARNNQPQHF.

The chain recombines TRBV6-1 with TRBJ2-2; TRBD1 aligns across 9 bases. V was clipped by 4 bases and J by 5 bases; unmatched bases: 8. Germline V gene lookup returns CDR1 MNHNS and CDR2 SASEGT. The CDR3 is made up of 16 amino acids. CDR3: CASSAPGQGRTGELFF. CDR3 DNA: TGTGCCAGCAGTGCTCCCGGACAGGGGAGGACCGGGGAGCTGTTTTTT.

The chain couples TRBV25-1 to TRBJ1-1; D is ambiguous. Germline-derived CDR1 and CDR2 are MGHDK and SYGVNS. Trimming left V 3 bases short and J 4 bases short, with 9 bases between. The CDR3 runs 13 residues. The CDR3 loop is CASSEAGSTEAFF. CDR3 nucleotides: TGTGCCAGCAGTGAGGCTGGGAGCACTGAAGCTTTCTTT. Complete variable domain (other parts from reference TRBV25-1 and TRBJ1-1): EADIYQTPRYLVIGTGKKITLECSQTMGHDKMYWYQQDPGMELHLIHYSYGVNSTEKGDLSSESTVSRIRTEHFPLTLESARPSHTSQYLCASSEAGSTEAFFGQGTRLTVV.

This chain joins TRBV19 and TRBJ2-7; tentatively, D is TRBD1 or TRBD2 (5 bases each). Trimming left V 0 bases short and J 2 bases short, with 14 bases between. CDR1 LNHDA and CDR2 SQIVND come from the germline V gene (reference sequence). This CDR3 is built from 16 residues. The CDR3 protein is CASSIDLGTAPYEQYF. The CDR3 DNA is TGTGCCAGTAGTATAGATCTCGGGACGGCCCCCTACGAGCAGTACTTC.

The chain carries TRBV27 and TRBJ1-1; D gene ambiguous. The CDR3 extends over 14 amino acids. Trimming removed 4 bases from V and 8 bases from J, with 17 bases in between. In germline, CDR1 is MNHEY, CDR2 SMNVEV (reference sequence). The CDR3, as DNA: TGTGCCAGCAGTTATAATCCGGGGTGGGAAGAAGCTTTCTTT. Translating it yields CASSYNPGWEEAFF.

This clone was observed a few times. The chain recombines TRBV7-9 with TRBJ2-1, with D possibly being TRBD2 (5 bases). Germline V gives CDR1 SEHNR, CDR2 FQNEAQ (reference sequence). The CDR3 length is 12 residues. V lost 5 bases and J 8 bases, leaving 10 bases between the germline ends. Here the CDR3 reads CASSAWEHEQFF. CDR3 DNA sequence: TGTGCCAGCAGCGCTTGGGAGCATGAGCAGTTCTTC.

On this clone: One junction end does not reproduce the germline sequence, and a read error may be involved. The chain is built from TRBV3-1 (or the pseudogene TRBV3-2) and TRBJ1-2; D remains ambiguous. There are 14 residues in the CDR3. Looked up from germline, CDR1 is LGHDT and CDR2 is YNNKEL (reference sequence). CDR3 loop: CASSPKKVNYDYTF. CDR3 nucleotide sequence: TGTGCCAGCAGCCCAAAGAAGGTTAACTATGACTACACCTTC.

The CDR3, as DNA: TGCGCCAGCAGCCAATTCAGGGCCACTGGGGCCAACGTCCTGACTTTC. It yields the protein CASSQFRATGANVLTF. The chain is built from TRBV5-1 and TRBJ2-6; perhaps TRBD1 as D (5 bases). The CDR3 extends over 16 amino acids. The germline V and J ends were trimmed by 4 bases and 2 bases, with 13 bases remaining between them. Per germline, CDR1 SGHRS and CDR2 YFSETQ.

The chain has TRBV7-8 and TRBJ1-2; no definite D call. The ends were cut back, 2 bases at V and 4 bases at J, with 17 bases in the middle. Germline CDR1 reads SGHVS; CDR2 reads FQNEAQ. The CDR3 extends over 16 amino acids. The CDR3 reads CASSLWLQAPRYGYTF. The CDR3 nucleotides are TGTGCCAGCAGCTTATGGCTCCAGGCACCTCGCTATGGCTACACCTTC.

The gene calls are TRBV6-2 or TRBV6-3 and TRBJ1-1, with D possibly matching TRBD1 (5 bases). V shed 4 bases and J shed 4 bases, with 16 bases lying between them. Germline V gives CDR1 MNHEY, CDR2 SVGEGT. This CDR3 is 15 amino acids long. The CDR3 bases are TGTGCCAGCAGTTCCTCGCAGGGAGGTGGCACTGAAGCTTTCTTT. It yields the protein CASSSSQGGGTEAFF.

The chain links TRBV20-1 to TRBJ2-7; D assignment may be TRBD1 or TRBD2 (5 bases each). This CDR3 region has 11 residues. Per germline, CDR1 DFQATT and CDR2 SNEGSKA (reference sequence). CDR3 sequence (DNA): TGCAGCCTCTCCACGGGGCACAAGCAGTACTTC. This translates into CSLSTGHKQYF.

V gene TRBV7-2 combines with J gene TRBJ2-6, with D perhaps matching TRBD1 (6 bases). V was pared by 4 bases and J by 2 bases, with 9 bases between. Germline V gene lookup returns CDR1 SGHTA and CDR2 FQGNSA. The CDR3 runs to 15 residues. In DNA, the CDR3 is TGTGCCAGCAGCTCCCAGGGGACTGGGGCCAACGTCCTGACTTTC. As protein: CASSSQGTGANVLTF.

The chain joins TRBV19 to TRBJ2-7; 7 positions match TRBD1. Germline V gene lookup returns CDR1 LNHDA and CDR2 SQIVND (reference sequence). There are 13 residues in the CDR3. With V trimmed by 4 bases and J by 5 bases, 5 bases remained unmatched. The DNA of the CDR3 is TGTGCCAGTAGTAAACAGGGGAGCCACGAGCAGTACTTC. Protein: CASSKQGSHEQYF.

This clone appeared once. This CDR3 is CASRRDRVGEQYF. The CDR3 DNA is TGTGCCAGCAGGAGGGACAGGGTGGGCGAGCAGTACTTC. This sequence joins TRBV28 and TRBJ2-7, with 9 bases identical to TRBD1. The J segment lost 6 bases and the V segment lost 6 bases, leaving 6 bases of the junction unmatched. CDR3 length: 13 residues. Germline V gene data show CDR1 as MDHEN and CDR2 as SYDVKM.

Only one count was recorded for this clone. V is TRBV7-2 and J is TRBJ2-1, with 8 positions matching TRBD2. This CDR3 has 15 residues. Trimming at V came to 1 base and at J to 2 bases, leaving 1 base not matched to a gene. Germline V gene data show CDR1 as SGHTA and CDR2 as FQGNSA. The CDR3 nucleotides read TGTGCCAGCAGCTTAGAGGGACTAGCCTACAATGAGCAGTTCTTC. Translating it yields CASSLEGLAYNEQFF.

The CDR3 bases are TGTGCCACCAGTGACCCCGGGACAGGGCTCGAAGAGACCCAGTACTTC. Protein sequence: CATSDPGTGLEETQYF. The chain employs TRBV24-1 and TRBJ2-5, with 9 bases matching TRBD1. Losses at the gene ends were 4 bases for V and 3 bases for J; bases not matched to a gene: 8. Germline loops: CDR1 KGHDR, CDR2 SFDVKD. The CDR3 sequence is 16 residues long.